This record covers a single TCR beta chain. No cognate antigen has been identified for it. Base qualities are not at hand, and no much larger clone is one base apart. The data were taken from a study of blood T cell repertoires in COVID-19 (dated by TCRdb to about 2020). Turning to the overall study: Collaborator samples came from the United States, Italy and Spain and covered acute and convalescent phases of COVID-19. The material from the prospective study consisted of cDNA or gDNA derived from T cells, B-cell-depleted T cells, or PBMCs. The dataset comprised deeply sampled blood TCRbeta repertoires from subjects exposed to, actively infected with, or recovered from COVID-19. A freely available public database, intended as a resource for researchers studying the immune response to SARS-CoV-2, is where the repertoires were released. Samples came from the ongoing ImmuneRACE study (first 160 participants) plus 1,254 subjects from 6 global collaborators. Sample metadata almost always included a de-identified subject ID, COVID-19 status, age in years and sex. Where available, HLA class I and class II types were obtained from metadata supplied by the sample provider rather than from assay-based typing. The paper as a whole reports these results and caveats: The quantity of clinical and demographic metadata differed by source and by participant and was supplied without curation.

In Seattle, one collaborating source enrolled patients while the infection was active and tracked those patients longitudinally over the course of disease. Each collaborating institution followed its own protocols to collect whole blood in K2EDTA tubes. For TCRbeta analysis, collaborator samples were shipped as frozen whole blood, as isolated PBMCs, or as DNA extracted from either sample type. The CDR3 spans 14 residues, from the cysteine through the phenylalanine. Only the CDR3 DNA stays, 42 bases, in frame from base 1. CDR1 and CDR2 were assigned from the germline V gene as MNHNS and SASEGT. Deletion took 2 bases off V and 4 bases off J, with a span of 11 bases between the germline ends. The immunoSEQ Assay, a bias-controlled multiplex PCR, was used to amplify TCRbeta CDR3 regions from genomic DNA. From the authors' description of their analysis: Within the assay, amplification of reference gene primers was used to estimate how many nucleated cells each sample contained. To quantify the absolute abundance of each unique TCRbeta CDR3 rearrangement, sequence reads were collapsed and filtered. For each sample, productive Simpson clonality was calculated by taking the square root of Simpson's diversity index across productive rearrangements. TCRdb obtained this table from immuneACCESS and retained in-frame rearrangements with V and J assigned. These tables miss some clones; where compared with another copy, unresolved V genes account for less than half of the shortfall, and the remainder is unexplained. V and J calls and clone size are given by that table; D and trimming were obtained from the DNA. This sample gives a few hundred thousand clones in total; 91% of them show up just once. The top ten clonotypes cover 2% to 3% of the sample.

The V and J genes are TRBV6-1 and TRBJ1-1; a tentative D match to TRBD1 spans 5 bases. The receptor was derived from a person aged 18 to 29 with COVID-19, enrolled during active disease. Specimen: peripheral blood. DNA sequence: TGTGCCAGCAGTGAAAGGGCGGGGCGCACTGAAGCTTTCTTT. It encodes CASSERAGRTEAFF.